This T cell receptor beta chain was captured in a study of T cells in Graves' hyperthyroidism and ophthalmopathy. There are many counts of this clonotype. TCR beta CDR3 sequences were amplified from RNA transcripts. HTBI primers were the set used in a first-round RT-PCR of the TCR CDR3. TCRdb analysed the multiplex PCR reads with MiXCR anew, one entry per CDR3 protein. The sample holds over 250,000 distinct CDR3 sequences; around 13% are singletons and the top ten take roughly 35%. The ends were cut back, 6 bases at V and 0 bases at J, with 10 bases in the middle. This CDR3 region has 14 residues. Sequenced sample: blood. The clonotype comes from a woman aged 40 to 50 with Graves' ophthalmopathy. The chain is built from TRBV12-3 or TRBV12-4 and TRBJ2-3; D uncertain. As DNA, the CDR3 is TGTGCCAGCAGGTTGGGCCCTAGCACAGATACGCAGTATTTT. This sequence encodes CASRLGPSTDTQYF.